Sequencing of this TCR beta chain was carried out in a study of low-dose radiotherapy and immunotherapy resistance in tumors. Whole-study context: Every 2 weeks, cohort 1 got 0.5 Gy, reaching 6.5 Gy to the planning target volume. Both drugs were delivered intravenously to patients (nivolumab 240 mg every two weeks and ipilimumab 1 mg/kg every six weeks).

Sample time point: before trial treatment. Nivolumab, ipilimumab, aspirin, low-dose cyclophosphamide and low-dose radiotherapy were given to donors. This clonotype occurred many times. First-strand cDNA relied on TRAV- and TRBV-specific primers spanning alpha and beta chains. TCRs were put through approximately 20 PCR cycles of amplification with Phusion. A constant-region primer and the V-primer adapter served as the primer pair. TCRdb fed the reads into MiXCR, producing one record per CDR3 protein. The sample lists around 99,000 distinct CDR3 sequences, under 10% occurring once. The germline V gene encodes CDR1 SGHTA and CDR2 FQGTGA. The CDR3 contains 14 residues. Trimming took 4 bases from V and 7 from J; bases not matched to a gene: 6.

Sequencing used PBMCs, obtained before treatment. The chain joins TRBV7-3 to TRBJ2-2, with 7 bases that match TRBD2. This receptor was obtained from a male donor with prostate cancer. CDR3 nucleotide sequence: TGTGCCAGCAGCTCCGGACTAGTCAACGGGGAGCTGTTTTTT. Translation: CASSSGLVNGELFF. Combining the CDR3 with reference TRBV7-3 and TRBJ2-2 gives the whole variable domain GAGVSQTPSNKVTEKGKYVELRCDPISGHTALYWYRQSLGQGPEFLIYFQGTGAADDSGLPNDRFFAVRPEGSVSTLKIQRTERGDSAVYLCASSSGLVNGELFFGEGSRLTVL.